The 30 T cell receptor beta chains in this list originate from one sample, sequenced in a study of blood T cell repertoires in COVID-19 (dated by TCRdb to 2020 to 2022). Libraries were constructed by the immunoSEQ multiplex PCR assay. This is the immuneACCESS table as TCRdb keeps it, with only in-frame sequences that have V and J called. A part of the clones is gone; compared with another copy, unresolved V genes explain less than half, and the rest is unexplained. For this sample there are about 130,000 clones; 79% appear just once. About 40% of the sample goes to the ten largest clones. Sequences were obtained from peripheral blood. All receptors come from a man in his forties with active or convalescent COVID-19.

This clone has a handful of counts. The V gene is TRBV5-5, the J gene TRBJ1-1; D possibly corresponds to TRBD1 (5 bases). V lost 0 bases, J lost 0 bases, and 12 bases lay in between. The CDR3 is 16 amino acids. The germline V gene encodes CDR1 SGHKS and CDR2 YYEKEE (reference sequence). The CDR3 region is CASSLEAQDMNTEAFF. Here the CDR3 DNA reads TGTGCCAGCAGCTTGGAGGCCCAGGACATGAACACTGAAGCTTTCTTT.

V usage is TRBV28 and J usage is TRBJ1-1; perhaps TRBD1 as D (5 bases). Trimming left V 5 bases short and J 4 bases short, with 20 bases between. The CDR3 has 16 amino acids. Germline V lookup: CDR1 MDHEN, CDR2 SYDVKM. CDR3 sequence: CASSIRQQMRSTEAFF. The CDR3 bases are TGTGCCAGCAGTATCCGACAGCAAATGAGGAGCACTGAAGCTTTCTTT.

The V gene is TRBV7-9, the J gene TRBJ2-5; D call uncertain. The CDR3 is made up of 16 amino acids. V shed 1 base and J shed 1 base, with 13 bases lying between them. Germline-derived CDR1 and CDR2 are SEHNR and FQNEAQ (reference sequence). CDR3 nucleotide sequence: TGTGCCAGCAGCTTAGGGCTAGTAACAACCCAAGAGACCCAGTACTTC. Its translation: CASSLGLVTTQETQYF.

This sequence joins TRBV7-8 and TRBJ1-6; the match to TRBD1 covers 8 bases. The CDR3 is 14 amino acids. The V and J ends lost 3 bases and 9 bases, in that order; junction bases with no gene match: 4. Germline V gene sequence: CDR1 SGHVS, CDR2 FQNEAQ. The CDR3 spells CASSFGQGGSPLHF. CDR3 in DNA: TGTGCCAGCAGCTTCGGACAGGGCGGTTCACCCCTCCACTTT. The full variable domain, completed using reference TRBV7-8 and TRBJ1-6, is GAGVSQSPRYKVAKRGQDVALRCDPISGHVSLFWYQQALGQGPEFLTYFQNEAQLDKSGLPSDRFFAERPEGSVSTLKIQRTQQEDSAVYLCASSFGQGGSPLHFGNGTRLTVT.

V is TRBV12-5 and J is TRBJ2-3, with 9 bases aligning to TRBD1. This CDR3 has 17 residues. Germline CDR1 is LGHNT and CDR2 is FRNRAP. Unmatched junction bases numbered 11, after V lost 5 bases and J lost 2 bases. Written as DNA, the CDR3 is TGTGCTAGTGGTCCTTTCCGACAGGGGGGCTTCACAGATACGCAGTATTTT. Its translation: CASGPFRQGGFTDTQYF.

The CDR3 DNA sequence: TGTGCGACAGAGTGGGAAAAACTGTTTTTT. It encodes CATEWEKLFF. The chain uses TRBV6-5 and TRBJ1-4, with D perhaps matching TRBD1 (5 bases). CDR3 length: 10 amino acids. Germline assignment: CDR1 MNHEY and CDR2 SVGAGI.

This clone was found many times. The chain couples TRBV6-5 to TRBJ1-2; the match to TRBD1 covers 10 bases. Germline V gene data show CDR1 as MNHEY and CDR2 as SVGAGI. Unmatched junction bases numbered 11, after V lost 6 bases and J lost 7 bases. The CDR3 totals 15 residues. This chain's CDR3 is CASRAGTGEVFGYTF. In DNA form, the CDR3 reads TGTGCCAGCAGAGCCGGGACAGGGGAGGTTTTTGGCTACACCTTC.

V is TRBV4-2 and J is TRBJ1-1; D is uncertain. There are 12 residues in the CDR3. Germline lookup yields CDR1 LGHNA and CDR2 YNFKEQ. Trimming left V 3 bases short and J 11 bases short, with 13 bases between. CDR3 nucleotides: TGTGCCAGCAGCCATCGAGACTCCTACGCTTTCTTT. It yields the protein CASSHRDSYAFF.

V gene TRBV5-5 combines with J gene TRBJ1-4; 7 positions agree with TRBD1. J was trimmed by 6 bases and V by 4 bases; bases with no gene match: 9. The CDR3 covers 15 residues. The germline V gene encodes CDR1 SGHKS and CDR2 YYEKEE (reference sequence). Here the CDR3 DNA reads TGTGCCAGCAGCCCGACGGGAGGGGGCGATGAAAAACTGTTTTTT. It translates to CASSPTGGGDEKLFF.

V is TRBV5-1 and J is TRBJ2-3, with TRBD2 identical over 8 bases. The V and J ends lost 5 bases and 4 bases, in that order; junction bases with no gene match: 12. The CDR3 sequence is 16 residues long. CDR1 and CDR2 (germline): SGHRS, YFSETQ. The CDR3 nucleotides read TGCGCCAGCAGTCTAAGGCTGGCGGGAGGTCCAGATACGCAGTATTTT. The encoded protein is CASSLRLAGGPDTQYF.

The chain uses TRBV28 and TRBJ1-5; D unresolved. V lost 9 bases and J lost 5, with 11 bases in between. This CDR3 has 12 amino acids. CDR1 and CDR2 from the germline V gene are MDHEN and SYDVKM. Here the CDR3 DNA reads TGTGCCAGTAGAGTGGAGGATCAGCCCCAGCATTTT. Protein: CASRVEDQPQHF.

This clone was detected many times. CDR3 residues: CATSKQHQGLHF. DNA for the CDR3: TGTGCCACCAGCAAACAGCATCAAGGCCTCCACTTT. The chain links TRBV15 to TRBJ1-6; D is undetermined. CDR1 is LNHNV and CDR2 is YYDKDF in the germline V gene (reference sequence). V was clipped by 4 bases and J by 15 bases, with 13 bases between them. The CDR3 sequence is 12 residues long.

V and J are TRBV18 and TRBJ1-1; maybe TRBD1 (6 bases). The germline V gene has CDR1 KGHSH and CDR2 LQKENI. Trimming took off 7 bases at V and 1 base at J, with 22 bases between the two ends. The CDR3 sequence is 17 residues long. CDR3 nucleotide sequence: TGTGCCAGCTTATCTAGAACAGGGCAAGTTGGGAACACTGAAGCTTTCTTT. Translated, it gives CASLSRTGQVGNTEAFF. The whole variable domain, remainder taken from reference TRBV18 and TRBJ1-1, is NAGVMQNPRHLVRRRGQEARLRCSPMKGHSHVYWYRQLPEEGLKFMVYLQKENIIDESGMPKERFSAEFPKEGPSILRIQQVVRGDSAAYFCASLSRTGQVGNTEAFFGQGTRLTVV.

This clone was observed a few times. The chain is built from TRBV3-1 (or the pseudogene TRBV3-2) and TRBJ1-6; perhaps TRBD1 as D (5 bases). The V end lost 0 bases, the J end lost 9 bases, and 12 bases lay between the germline ends. Germline loops: CDR1 LGHDT, CDR2 YNNKEL (reference sequence). The CDR3 consists of 15 residues. CDR3 sequence (DNA): TGTGCCAGCAGCCAAGATGGGGCAAGCCCTTCACCCCTCCACTTT. The encoded protein is CASSQDGASPSPLHF.

The rearrangement joins TRBV9 to TRBJ1-2, with a possible D match to TRBD1 (6 bases). CDR1 SGDLS and CDR2 YYNGEE come from the germline V gene. The CDR3 extends over 13 amino acids. Trimming removed 4 bases from V and 6 bases from J, with 13 bases in between. The CDR3 reads CASSLTGVNGYTF. CDR3 bases: TGTGCCAGCAGCTTGACAGGAGTAAATGGCTACACCTTC.

The rearrangement joins TRBV5-1 to TRBJ2-3; unclear D gene. Germline lookup yields CDR1 SGHRS and CDR2 YFSETQ. V was clipped by 4 bases and J by 6 bases, with 12 bases between them. This CDR3 spans 13 amino acids. The CDR3 coding sequence is TGCGCCAGCAGCCGCAAAGCAGGCGATACGCAGTATTTT. It encodes CASSRKAGDTQYF.

This chain uses TRBV30 with TRBJ1-1; D not certain. Germline CDR1 reads GTSNPN; CDR2 reads SVGIG (reference sequence). V was clipped by 0 bases and J by 4 bases, with 9 bases between them. The CDR3 loop spans 13 amino acids. In DNA form, the CDR3 reads TGTGCCTGGAGTGTTGGCAGGCCCACTGAAGCTTTCTTT. Encoded protein: CAWSVGRPTEAFF.

The gene calls are TRBV15 and TRBJ2-3, with 12 bases matching TRBD2. The CDR3 contains 13 residues. Germline trimming cut 8 bases from V and 4 bases from J; bases unmatched to any gene: 1. CDR1 and CDR2 from the germline V gene are LNHNV and YYDKDF (reference sequence). CDR3: CATRTSGADTQYF. CDR3 in DNA: TGTGCCACCCGGACTAGCGGGGCAGATACGCAGTATTTT.

J is TRBJ2-1 and V is TRBV7-9, with 7 nucleotides matching TRBD2. The CDR3 totals 17 residues. The J segment lost 6 bases and the V segment lost 1 base, leaving 12 bases of the junction unmatched. Per germline, CDR1 SEHNR and CDR2 FQNEAQ (reference sequence). Written as DNA, the CDR3 is TGTGCCAGCAGCTTAGAATCTAGCGGCAGACGGAGCAATGAGCAGTTCTTC. Protein sequence: CASSLESSGRRSNEQFF.

V and J are TRBV14 and TRBJ2-1, with D perhaps matching TRBD1 (5 bases). Trimming took 1 base from V and 8 from J, leaving 9 bases between them. Germline-derived CDR1 and CDR2 are SGHDN and FVKESK. The CDR3 has 13 amino acids. This chain's CDR3 is CASSQGPRDEQFF. The CDR3 coding sequence is TGTGCCAGCAGCCAAGGGCCCAGGGATGAGCAGTTCTTC.

This chain links TRBV5-1 with TRBJ1-6, with a weak D call TRBD1 (6 bases). In germline, CDR1 is SGHRS, CDR2 YFSETQ. The CDR3 consists of 16 residues. Trimming removed 4 bases from V and 3 bases from J, with 14 bases in between. The CDR3 reads CASSPGQPYYNSPLHF. CDR3 nucleotides: TGCGCCAGCAGCCCTGGACAGCCGTACTATAATTCACCCCTCCACTTT.

The chain combines TRBV30 with TRBJ1-6, with a tentative D call TRBD1 (6 bases). This CDR3 is 13 amino acids long. Germline loops: CDR1 GTSNPN, CDR2 SVGIG (reference sequence). V lost 3 bases to trimming and J lost 7 bases, with 10 bases between them. The CDR3 DNA is TGTGCCTGGAGAGGGGGACCAAATTCACCCCTCCACTTT. This gives the protein CAWRGGPNSPLHF.

The chain employs TRBV10-2 and TRBJ1-6; possible D gene TRBD1, 6 bases. From germline, CDR1 is WSHSY and CDR2 SAAADI. Trimming stripped 0 bases from V and 7 bases from J, with 7 bases between. This CDR3 region has 14 residues. The CDR3 DNA reads as TGCGCCAGCAGTGAGTCGGGGACAAATTCACCCCTCCACTTT. This encodes CASSESGTNSPLHF.

This chain links TRBV29-1 with TRBJ2-7; 7 positions match TRBD2. The CDR3 spans 15 residues. Germline CDR1 is SQVTM and CDR2 is ANQGSEA. V shed 6 bases and J 0 bases; nucleotides not matched to a gene: 11. CDR3 sequence reads: CSVSGLSGTSYEQYF. CDR3 nucleotides: TGCAGCGTGTCGGGCCTCAGCGGGACCTCCTACGAGCAGTACTTC.

This clone was seen many times. V gene TRBV6-2 or TRBV6-3 combines with J gene TRBJ2-3; 13 nucleotides agree with TRBD2. V dropped 4 bases and J dropped 5; count of bases not matched to a gene: 3. This CDR3 has 15 residues. CDR1 and CDR2 from the germline V gene are MNHEY and SVGEGT. The CDR3 DNA sequence: TGTGCCAGCAGTTGGACTAGCGGGGGTGGAGATACGCAGTATTTT. This encodes CASSWTSGGGDTQYF.

The rearrangement joins TRBV28 to TRBJ1-3; D unclear. V was pared by 7 bases and J by 0 bases, with 10 bases between. Germline loops: CDR1 MDHEN, CDR2 SYDVKM. This CDR3 contains 14 residues. The DNA for the CDR3 is TGTGCCAGCAAGTTTGGGCTCTCTGGAAACACCATATATTTT. Its translation: CASKFGLSGNTIYF.

The V gene is TRBV28, the J gene TRBJ1-6, with 9 bases that match TRBD1. The CDR3 is made up of 14 amino acids. With V trimmed by 5 bases and J by 7 bases, 3 bases remained unmatched. Per germline, CDR1 MDHEN and CDR2 SYDVKM. CDR3 in amino acids: CASSPGTGNSPLHF. CDR3 in DNA: TGTGCCAGCAGTCCCGGGACAGGGAATTCACCCCTCCACTTT.

The rearrangement uses TRBV11-2 and TRBJ1-1, with D maybe TRBD1 (5 bases). Per the germline V gene, CDR1 is SGHAT and CDR2 is FQNNGV. Trimming removed 5 bases at V and 1 base at J, with 11 bases between. The CDR3 spans 14 residues. The CDR3 DNA is TGTGCCAGCAGCGAAACGGGGGGGAACACTGAAGCTTTCTTT. It encodes CASSETGGNTEAFF.

This clone has at least ten counts. The chain employs TRBV27 and TRBJ1-5; D is uncertain. CDR3 length equals 17 residues. V lost 5 bases to trimming and J lost 3 bases, with 20 bases between them. The V gene's germline CDR1 is MNHEY and CDR2 SMNVEV (reference sequence). The DNA for the CDR3 is TGTGCCAGCAGTGGGGAGGGTACGATCCCCCCCAATCAGCCCCAGCATTTT. This translates into CASSGEGTIPPNQPQHF.

This clone was seen a single time. V usage is TRBV9 and J usage is TRBJ2-2; 12 bases agree with TRBD2. The V gene end was trimmed by 4 bases and the J gene end by 8 bases; junction bases not matched to a gene: 15. CDR3 length: 18 amino acids. Germline assignment: CDR1 SGDLS and CDR2 YYNGEE. CDR3: CASSPLGASGGDRGELFF. The CDR3, as DNA: TGTGCCAGCAGCCCCCTTGGGGCTAGCGGGGGGGATAGAGGGGAGCTGTTTTTT. Using reference TRBV9 and TRBJ2-2 for the parts outside the CDR3, the full variable domain is DSGVTQTPKHLITATGQRVTLRCSPRSGDLSVYWYQQSLDQGLQFLIQYYNGEERAKGNILERFSAQQFPDLHSELNLSSLELGDSALYFCASSPLGASGGDRGELFFGEGSRLTVL.